This record looks at one T cell receptor (beta chain) sequence and its context. The CDR3 has 16 amino acids. V lost 1 base to trimming and J lost 4 bases, with 16 bases between them. CDR1 is SGHVS, CDR2 FQNEAQ, per germline. The data belong to a study of cytomegalovirus exposure and HLA in healthy donors. Looking at the study overall: An earlier analysis identified 110 million or so unique TCR beta sequences in some 170 million T cells.

PCR involved 60 Vbeta and 13 Jbeta primers. TCRdb's copy holds only in-frame clones and misses some; the assay was immunoSEQ multiplex PCR. The sample shows about 140,000 clones, roughly four fifths of them seen only once. The genes are TRBV7-8 and TRBJ1-1; no clear D. This receptor was identified in a man younger than 45 in good health and CMV-seropositive. Sequences were obtained from PBMCs. Written as DNA, the CDR3 is TGTGCCAGCAGCTTAGATTGGCGCTCCTGGAGCACTGAAGCTTTCTTT. Translation: CASSLDWRSWSTEAFF. Combining the CDR3 with reference TRBV7-8 and TRBJ1-1 gives the whole variable domain GAGVSQSPRYKVAKRGQDVALRCDPISGHVSLFWYQQALGQGPEFLTYFQNEAQLDKSGLPSDRFFAERPEGSVSTLKIQRTQQEDSAVYLCASSLDWRSWSTEAFFGQGTRLTVV.